These 11 T cell receptor beta chains originate from one sample sequenced in a study of T cells after yellow fever vaccination. Using its own MiXCR run on the 5' RACE reads, TCRdb lists one record per CDR3 protein. Altogether about 53,000 distinct CDR3 sequences are present, approximately 6.9% being singletons, with the ten largest covering approximately 41%. Material: CD8+ T cells sorted from PBMCs, obtained on the day of the first yellow fever vaccination. All receptors derive from a man between 18 and 29 years old who received the YFV17D yellow fever vaccine.

This clonotype was detected many times. V and J are TRBV9 and TRBJ2-2; D gene ambiguous. This CDR3 contains 17 residues. V was trimmed by 0 bases and J by 0 bases, leaving 12 bases between them. Germline V CDR1 and CDR2: SGDLS, YYNGEE. CDR3 DNA sequence: TGTGCCAGCAGCGTAGCTCAAAAGAGACCGAACACCGGGGAGCTGTTTTTT. Amino acid sequence: CASSVAQKRPNTGELFF.

This clonotype was counted a few times. This chain connects TRBV19 to TRBJ1-2, with a possible D match to TRBD1 (5 bases). Trimming removed 7 bases from V and 6 bases from J, with 15 bases in between. CDR3 length: 13 residues. Per the germline V gene, CDR1 is LNHDA and CDR2 is SQIVND (reference sequence). CDR3 DNA: TGTGCCAGTAAGAGGACGAGGGGAGATGGCTACACCTTC. It encodes CASKRTRGDGYTF.

This clonotype has at least ten counts. The rearrangement links TRBV4-1 to TRBJ2-3, with 9 bases lining up with TRBD2. J lost 0 bases, V lost 2 bases, and 3 bases had no gene match. Looked up from germline, CDR1 is MGHRA and CDR2 is YSYEKL. The CDR3 is made up of 16 amino acids. DNA for the CDR3: TGCGCCAGCAGCCAAAGACTAGCGGCTAGCACAGATACGCAGTATTTT. The encoded protein is CASSQRLAASTDTQYF.

The chain joins TRBV6-5 to TRBJ2-7; D gene ambiguous. Trimming took off 0 bases at V and 2 bases at J, with 8 bases between the two ends. There are 14 residues in the CDR3. Germline V lookup: CDR1 MNHEY, CDR2 SVGAGI. The CDR3 coding sequence is TGTGCCAGCAGTTACTCGGCAGTCCCCTACGAGCAGTACTTC. Its protein product is CASSYSAVPYEQYF.

This clonotype appeared many times. The genes are TRBV18 and TRBJ2-7; possibly TRBD1 for D (5 bases). The CDR3 has 11 amino acids. Looked up from germline, CDR1 is KGHSH and CDR2 is LQKENI. CDR3 in DNA: TGTGCGACGCCCATACAGGACGAGCAGTACTTC. Protein: CATPIQDEQYF. The variable domain in full, completed from reference TRBV18 and TRBJ2-7, reads NAGVMQNPRHLVRRRGQEARLRCSPMKGHSHVYWYRQLPEEGLKFMVYLQKENIIDESGMPKERFSAEFPKEGPSILRIQQVVRGDSAAYFCATPIQDEQYFGPGTRLTVT.

The chain employs TRBV7-9 and TRBJ2-7, with D unclear. Germline V gene lookup returns CDR1 SEHNR and CDR2 FQNEAQ (reference sequence). This CDR3 region has 14 residues. V was shortened by 1 base and J by 0 bases, with 7 bases between the two germline ends. Here the CDR3 DNA reads TGTGCCAGCAGCTTAGGGCAGAGCTCCTACGAGCAGTACGTC. It encodes CASSLGQSSYEQYV.

This clonotype appeared a few times. The chain links TRBV7-9 to TRBJ2-2, with 7 bases that match TRBD2. The CDR3 covers 15 residues. Trimming took 5 bases from V and 6 from J; bases not matched to a gene: 9. Per the germline V gene, CDR1 is SEHNR and CDR2 is FQNEAQ (reference sequence). CDR3 amino acids: CASSKTPAGAGELFF. Written as DNA, the CDR3 is TGTGCCAGCAGCAAGACACCCGCGGGAGCCGGGGAGCTGTTTTTT.

This chain joins TRBV15 and TRBJ2-1; D gene unclear. Per germline, CDR1 LNHNV and CDR2 YYDKDF (reference sequence). With 0 bases removed from V and 0 bases from J, the gap between germline ends came to 15 bases. The CDR3 length is 18 residues. The CDR3 coding sequence is TGTGCCACCAGCAGAGACCGGCCCATAACGAGCTCCTACAATGAGCAGTTCTTC. Its protein product is CATSRDRPITSSYNEQFF.

This chain joins TRBV12-3 or TRBV12-4 and TRBJ1-2, with 9 positions matching TRBD1. This CDR3 comprises 15 residues. The V and J ends lost 5 bases and 4 bases, in that order; junction bases with no gene match: 8. This CDR3 is CASSRTGEKLYGYTF. CDR3 DNA: TGTGCCAGCAGTAGGACAGGGGAAAAACTCTATGGCTACACCTTC.

This clonotype has ten or more counts. The chain has TRBV11-2 and TRBJ2-5; 13 bases are a match to TRBD2. Germline trimming cut 6 bases from V and 4 bases from J; bases unmatched to any gene: 2. CDR1 SGHAT and CDR2 FQNNGV come from the germline V gene. The CDR3 has 14 residues. The DNA of the CDR3 is TGTGCCAGCAGGGGACTAGCGGGGCTAGAGACCCAGTACTTC. Translating gives CASRGLAGLETQYF.

The chain has TRBV20-1 and TRBJ1-5; tentative D call: TRBD1 (6 bases). The length of the CDR3 is 15 residues. Germline values: CDR1 DFQATT, CDR2 SNEGSKA (reference sequence). The V gene lost 3 bases and the J gene lost 2 bases, with 14 bases spanning the gap. CDR3 sequence: CSARGVEGGNQPQHF. The CDR3 bases are TGCAGTGCTAGGGGGGTCGAGGGGGGCAATCAGCCCCAGCATTTT.